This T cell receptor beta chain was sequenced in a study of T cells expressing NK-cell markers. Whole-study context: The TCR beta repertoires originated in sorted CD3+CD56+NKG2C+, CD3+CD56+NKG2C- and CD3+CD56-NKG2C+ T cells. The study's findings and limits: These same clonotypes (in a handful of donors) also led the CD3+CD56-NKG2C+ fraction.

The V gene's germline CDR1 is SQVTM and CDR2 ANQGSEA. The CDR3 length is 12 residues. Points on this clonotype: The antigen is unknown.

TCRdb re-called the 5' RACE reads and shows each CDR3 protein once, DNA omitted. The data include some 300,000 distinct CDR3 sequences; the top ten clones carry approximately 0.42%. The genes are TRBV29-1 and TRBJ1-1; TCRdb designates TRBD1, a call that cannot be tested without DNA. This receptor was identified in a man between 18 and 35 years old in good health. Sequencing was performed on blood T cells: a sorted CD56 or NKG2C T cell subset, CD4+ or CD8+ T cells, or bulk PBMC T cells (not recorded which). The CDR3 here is CSVDAPEAEAFF.